What follows is one T cell receptor beta chain and its context. Its antigen remains unknown. The data belong to a study of T cell responses to AZD1222 COVID-19 vaccine. Clones were sequenced by immunoSEQ multiplex PCR, and TCRdb holds only the in-frame ones, with some missing. Altogether approximately 150,000 clones are present, under 95% being singletons, with the ten largest covering around 5.4%. Losses at the gene ends were 2 bases for V and 5 bases for J; bases not matched to a gene: 4. The CDR3 loop spans 15 amino acids. The germline CDR1 and CDR2 sequences are SGDLS and YYNGEE. Findings and limits, study-wide: It should be noted that donors were predominantly white British and more often female, and clonal diversity was possibly underestimated.

The sequence derives from an adult in good health. The chain links TRBV9 to TRBJ2-1; 10 nucleotides agree with TRBD2. This specimen was peripheral blood, taken on day 0 of AZD1222 vaccination. CDR3 bases: TGTGCCAGCAGCGTGTTCGGACTAGCGGACAATGAGCAGTTCTTC. Its translation is CASSVFGLADNEQFF.